This record covers a single TCR beta chain. No antigen is known for it. Looked up from germline, CDR1 is SGHNT and CDR2 is YYREEE (reference sequence). The CDR3 totals 14 residues. V lost 0 bases and J lost 1, with 6 bases in between. CD45RO-negative CD8 cells positively selected for CCR7 made up the naive population, which excluded terminally differentiated effector memory CD45RA+ cells. A deep-level run was used for the assay. It was across several immunoSEQ plates that each subset's genomic DNA was evenly split. Using immunoSEQ multiplex PCR, the repertoire was profiled, and TCRdb retains in-frame clones only, with some absent. This sample has 800,000 or so clones, with 90% to 97% found just once. This entry comes from a study of shared clonotypes between healthy human individuals. Findings and limits, study-wide: Generally, naive subsets (rather than memory subsets) showed larger estimated richness.

This TCR derives from a man aged 25 to 40 in good health. The chain carries TRBV5-4 and TRBJ2-3; D gene ambiguous. Sequences were obtained from naive CD8+ T cells sorted from blood. CDR3 sequence: CASSLGWGTDTQYF. The DNA for the CDR3 is TGTGCCAGCAGCTTGGGTTGGGGCACAGATACGCAGTATTTT. The whole variable domain, filled in from reference TRBV5-4 and TRBJ2-3, reads ETGVTQSPTHLIKTRGQQVTLRCSSQSGHNTVSWYQQALGQGPQFIFQYYREEENGRGNFPPRFSGLQFPNYSSELNVNALELDDSALYLCASSLGWGTDTQYFGPGTRLTVL.